A single sample gave rise to the 24 T cell receptor beta chains below, sequenced in a study of blood T cell repertoires in COVID-19 (TCRdb year 2020). Library preparation used the immunoSEQ multiplex PCR assay. The table comes from immuneACCESS by way of TCRdb, which keeps in-frame sequences with V and J called. Part of the clones is missing from these tables; in studies checked, under half for an unresolved V gene and the rest for unknown reasons. The sample records around 94,000 clones, roughly 87% of which are singletons. Roughly 5.2% of the sample lies in the top ten. Sequenced input: peripheral blood. The receptors stem from a woman aged 50 to 60 with COVID-19, enrolled during active disease.

The chain links TRBV19 to TRBJ2-7; 7 nucleotides align to TRBD1. J lost 3 bases, V lost 4 bases, and 6 bases had no gene match. Germline-derived CDR1 and CDR2 are LNHDA and SQIVND (reference sequence). CDR3 length: 14 residues. The CDR3 sequence is CASSTRDRYYEQYF. In DNA form, the CDR3 reads TGTGCCAGTAGTACTCGGGACAGATACTACGAGCAGTACTTC.

The chain links TRBV2 to TRBJ1-5; no firm D call. Germline-derived CDR1 and CDR2 are SNHLY and FYNNEI. The CDR3 contains 15 residues. Trimming took off 5 bases at V and 1 base at J, with 12 bases between the two ends. The CDR3 loop reads CASSKRGGSNQPQHF. The CDR3 DNA is TGTGCCAGCAGTAAACGGGGAGGCAGCAATCAGCCCCAGCATTTT.

As regards this clone: A junction boundary mismatches the germline segment, possibly from a read error. The chain couples TRBV11-2 to TRBJ2-1, with no clear D. The germline gives CDR1 SGHAT, CDR2 FQNNGV. The CDR3 runs 12 residues. The DNA for the CDR3 is TGTGCCGGCAGCTTAGCATACAATGAGCAGTTCTTC. It is translated as CAGSLAYNEQFF.

This chain joins TRBV10-3 and TRBJ2-5; 9 bases are shared with TRBD2. After removal of 6 bases from V and 5 bases from J, the junction contained 4 bases not matched to a gene. Per the germline V gene, CDR1 is ENHRY and CDR2 is SYGVKD. This CDR3 has 13 amino acids. CDR3 sequence: CAIRGLAGETQYF. The CDR3, as DNA: TGTGCCATCAGGGGACTAGCCGGGGAGACCCAGTACTTC.

The chain has TRBV4-3 and TRBJ1-1; D unclear. CDR3 length: 17 residues. Trimming took off 3 bases at V and 3 bases at J, with 20 bases between the two ends. From germline, CDR1 is LGHNA and CDR2 YSLEER. CDR3 residues: CASSHSKALWGDTEAFF. CDR3 DNA: TGCGCCAGCAGCCACTCGAAGGCCTTATGGGGAGACACTGAAGCTTTCTTT.

The chain recombines TRBV11-2 with TRBJ1-1, with TRBD1 matching over 8 bases. Germline V gene data show CDR1 as SGHAT and CDR2 as FQNNGV. V was clipped by 5 bases and J by 4 bases; unmatched bases: 6. CDR3 length: 14 amino acids. The CDR3 loop is CASSLGRGLTEAFF. The CDR3 coding sequence is TGTGCCAGCAGCCTCGGCAGGGGGCTCACTGAAGCTTTCTTT.

The gene calls are TRBV9 and TRBJ1-1; 8 bases fit TRBD1. CDR3 length: 13 residues. Germline CDR1 is SGDLS and CDR2 is YYNGEE. With V trimmed by 4 bases and J by 4 bases, 3 bases remained unmatched. The CDR3 loop is CASSTQGATEAFF. The DNA for the CDR3 is TGTGCCAGCAGCACCCAGGGGGCCACTGAAGCTTTCTTT.

The J gene is TRBJ1-5, the V gene TRBV10-1; D possibly corresponds to TRBD1 (5 bases). CDR1 is WNHNN and CDR2 is SYGVQD in the germline V gene (reference sequence). V dropped 3 bases and J dropped 7 bases, with 7 bases sitting between them. This CDR3 has 12 residues. As DNA, the CDR3 is TGCGCCAGCAGTGACGGGGGGCAGCCCCAGCATTTT. This translates into CASSDGGQPQHF.

The chain recombines TRBV30 with TRBJ1-2; a possible D gene is TRBD1 (5 bases). V was clipped by 1 base and J by 4 bases, with 13 bases between them. There are 14 residues in the CDR3. Per the germline V gene, CDR1 is GTSNPN and CDR2 is SVGIG (reference sequence). CDR3 region: CAWSEGVVLYGYTF. The CDR3 coding sequence is TGTGCCTGGAGTGAAGGGGTCGTCCTCTATGGCTACACCTTC. Complete variable domain (other parts from reference TRBV30 and TRBJ1-2): SQTIHQWPATLVQPVGSPLSLECTVEGTSNPNLYWYRQAAGRGLQLLFYSVGIGQISSEVPQNLSASRPQDRQFILSSKKLLLSDSGFYLCAWSEGVVLYGYTFGSGTRLTVV.

The CDR3 loop reads CASSYQEVSYF. CDR3 bases: TGTGCCAGCAGCTACCAGGAGGTATCCTACTTC. The rearrangement links TRBV7-9 to TRBJ2-5, with a weak D call TRBD2 (5 bases). The CDR3 is 11 amino acids. The V end was cut by 4 bases, the J end by 14 bases, with 14 bases between. Germline assignment: CDR1 SEHNR and CDR2 FQNEAQ (reference sequence).

The rearrangement joins TRBV19 to TRBJ1-6; D perhaps matches TRBD1 (6 bases). The CDR3 sequence is 15 residues long. Germline V gives CDR1 LNHDA, CDR2 SQIVND (reference sequence). Trimming stripped 4 bases from V and 5 bases from J, with 12 bases between. CDR3 loop: CASSRPGQDNSPLHF. The CDR3 nucleotides read TGTGCCAGTAGTAGACCGGGACAAGATAATTCACCCCTCCACTTT.

This clone was observed a few times. CDR3 residues: CASGPMGQFSDTQYF. In DNA form, the CDR3 reads TGTGCTAGTGGGCCGATGGGACAGTTCTCAGATACGCAGTATTTT. This rearrangement joins TRBV12-5 to TRBJ2-3; 7 bases line up with TRBD1. Unmatched junction bases numbered 10, after V lost 6 bases and J lost 4 bases. From germline, CDR1 is LGHNT and CDR2 FRNRAP. The length of the CDR3 is 15 residues.

This clone came up a few times. The rearrangement joins TRBV10-3 to TRBJ1-1; 7 nucleotides agree with TRBD1. Germline V gene sequence: CDR1 ENHRY, CDR2 SYGVKD. With V trimmed by 6 bases and J by 0 bases, 4 bases remained unmatched. This CDR3 is 14 amino acids long. The CDR3 bases are TGTGCCATCAGGCCGGGACAGATGAACACTGAAGCTTTCTTT. It specifies CAIRPGQMNTEAFF.

The CDR3 loop is CAWSAGQGNEKLFF. The CDR3 nucleotides read TGTGCCTGGAGTGCGGGACAGGGGAATGAAAAACTGTTTTTT. The J gene is TRBJ1-4, the V gene TRBV30, with 10 bases fitting TRBD1. In germline, CDR1 is GTSNPN, CDR2 SVGIG (reference sequence). Trimming took 1 base from V and 5 from J; bases not matched to a gene: 1. The CDR3 extends over 14 amino acids.

V and J are TRBV15 and TRBJ2-5; 9 nucleotides match TRBD1. J lost 7 bases, V lost 4 bases, and 4 bases had no gene match. The V gene's germline CDR1 is LNHNV and CDR2 YYDKDF (reference sequence). This CDR3 has 13 residues. The CDR3 region is CATSIGQGSTQYF. The CDR3 bases are TGTGCCACCAGCATTGGACAGGGGTCGACCCAGTACTTC.

A few counts support this clone. V is TRBV28 and J is TRBJ1-5; tentative D call: TRBD1 (6 bases). This CDR3 comprises 14 residues. With 1 base removed from V and 2 bases from J, the gap between germline ends came to 6 bases. Germline assignment: CDR1 MDHEN and CDR2 SYDVKM. The CDR3 DNA follows: TGTGCCAGCAGTTTATCAGGGGGCAATCAGCCCCAGCATTTT. Protein product: CASSLSGGNQPQHF.

The chain joins TRBV12-5 to TRBJ1-5; D not certain. CDR3 size: 12 residues. Trimming took 7 bases from V and 9 from J, leaving 13 bases between them. The germline V gene has CDR1 LGHNT and CDR2 FRNRAP. In nucleotides, the CDR3 is TGTGCTAGTGACCTCAGTCCTCCGCCCCAGCATTTT. This gives the protein CASDLSPPPQHF.

This clone was detected only a few times. The chain is built from TRBV4-1 and TRBJ2-7, with D possibly matching TRBD2 (6 bases). This CDR3 comprises 15 residues. V was pared by 1 base and J by 3 bases, with 13 bases between. CDR1 MGHRA and CDR2 YSYEKL come from the germline V gene. CDR3 in amino acids: CASSQVFREDYEQYF. DNA of the CDR3: TGCGCCAGCAGCCAAGTCTTCAGGGAGGACTACGAGCAGTACTTC.

The V and J genes are TRBV5-1 and TRBJ2-7; 9 nucleotides line up with TRBD2. Per the germline V gene, CDR1 is SGHRS and CDR2 is YFSETQ. J was trimmed by 7 bases and V by 3 bases; bases with no gene match: 8. The CDR3 loop spans 14 amino acids. The CDR3 region is CASSSASGVIEQYF. CDR3 nucleotide sequence: TGCGCCAGCAGCTCAGCTAGCGGGGTGATAGAGCAGTACTTC.

This clone was counted many times. This chain joins TRBV28 and TRBJ1-2; the D gene is possibly TRBD1 (6 bases). Trimming removed 2 bases at V and 1 base at J, with 11 bases between. This CDR3 is built from 15 residues. Germline V lookup: CDR1 MDHEN, CDR2 SYDVKM. CDR3 protein: CASSLGWDINYGYTF. CDR3 DNA sequence: TGTGCCAGCAGTTTAGGTTGGGACATTAACTATGGCTACACCTTC.

The gene calls are TRBV7-3 and TRBJ2-5, with D maybe TRBD2 (5 bases). The CDR3 runs to 13 residues. V was trimmed by 1 base and J by 6 bases, leaving 9 bases between them. CDR1 is SGHTA, CDR2 FQGTGA, per germline. This CDR3 is CASSLMEAKTQYF. The CDR3 DNA sequence: TGTGCCAGCAGCTTAATGGAGGCAAAGACCCAGTACTTC.

This chain links TRBV28 with TRBJ2-7, with 12 bases lining up with TRBD2. Germline values: CDR1 MDHEN, CDR2 SYDVKM. V shed 5 bases and J 2 bases; nucleotides not matched to a gene: 4. CDR3 size: 15 residues. In DNA, the CDR3 is TGTGCCAGCAGTAGGACTAGCGGGGATACCTACGAGCAGTACTTC. Translation gives CASSRTSGDTYEQYF.

V and J are TRBV7-9 and TRBJ2-5; unclear D gene. The CDR3 has 15 amino acids. Trimming left V 3 bases short and J 0 bases short, with 11 bases between. CDR1 SEHNR and CDR2 FQNEAQ come from the germline V gene (reference sequence). The CDR3 region is CASSFLSVYQETQYF. For the CDR3, the DNA is TGTGCCAGCAGCTTTCTCAGCGTCTACCAAGAGACCCAGTACTTC.

The chain recombines TRBV5-1 with TRBJ1-4; D possibly corresponds to TRBD1 (6 bases). The germline CDR1 and CDR2 sequences are SGHRS and YFSETQ. Trimming pared 0 bases from V and 2 bases from J, leaving 11 bases between. The CDR3 runs 16 residues. The CDR3 sequence is CASSLAEQGTNEKLFF. In DNA form, the CDR3 reads TGCGCCAGCAGCTTGGCGGAGCAGGGGACTAATGAAAAACTGTTTTTT.